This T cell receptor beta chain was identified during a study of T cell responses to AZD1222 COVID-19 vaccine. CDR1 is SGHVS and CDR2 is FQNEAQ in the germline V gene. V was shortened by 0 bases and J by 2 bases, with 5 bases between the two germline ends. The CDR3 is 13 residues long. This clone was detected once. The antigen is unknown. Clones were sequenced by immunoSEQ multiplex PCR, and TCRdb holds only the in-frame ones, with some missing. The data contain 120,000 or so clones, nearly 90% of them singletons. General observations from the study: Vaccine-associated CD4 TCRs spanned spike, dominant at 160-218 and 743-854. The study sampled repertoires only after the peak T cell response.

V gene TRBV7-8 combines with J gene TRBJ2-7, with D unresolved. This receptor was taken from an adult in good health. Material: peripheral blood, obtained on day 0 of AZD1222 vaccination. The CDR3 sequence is CASSLAPTYEQYF. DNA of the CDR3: TGTGCCAGCAGCTTAGCGCCTACCTACGAGCAGTACTTC.